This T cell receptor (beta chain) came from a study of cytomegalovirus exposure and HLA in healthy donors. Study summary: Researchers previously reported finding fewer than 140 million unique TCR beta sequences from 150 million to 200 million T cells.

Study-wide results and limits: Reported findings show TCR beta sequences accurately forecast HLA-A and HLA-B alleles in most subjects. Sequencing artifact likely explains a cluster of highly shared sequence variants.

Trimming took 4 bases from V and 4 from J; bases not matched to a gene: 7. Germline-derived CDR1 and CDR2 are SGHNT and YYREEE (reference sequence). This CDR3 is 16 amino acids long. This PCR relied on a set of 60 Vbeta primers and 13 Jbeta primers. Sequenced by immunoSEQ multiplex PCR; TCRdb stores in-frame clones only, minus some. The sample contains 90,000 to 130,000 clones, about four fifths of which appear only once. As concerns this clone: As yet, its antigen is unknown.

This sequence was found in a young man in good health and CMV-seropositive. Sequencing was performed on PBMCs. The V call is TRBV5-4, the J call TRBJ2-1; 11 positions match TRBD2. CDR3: CASSPGTSGHYNEQFF. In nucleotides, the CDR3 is TGTGCCAGCAGCCCCGGGACTAGCGGACATTACAATGAGCAGTTCTTC.